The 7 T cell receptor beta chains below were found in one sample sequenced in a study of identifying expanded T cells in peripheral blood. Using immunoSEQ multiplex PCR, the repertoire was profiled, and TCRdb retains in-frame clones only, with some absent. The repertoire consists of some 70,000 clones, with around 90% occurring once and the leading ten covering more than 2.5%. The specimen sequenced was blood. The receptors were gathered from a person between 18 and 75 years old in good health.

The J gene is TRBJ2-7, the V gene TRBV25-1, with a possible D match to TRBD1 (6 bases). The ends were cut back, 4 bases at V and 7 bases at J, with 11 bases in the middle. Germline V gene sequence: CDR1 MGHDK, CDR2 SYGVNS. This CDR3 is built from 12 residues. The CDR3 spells CASSASGVEQYF. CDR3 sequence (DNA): TGTGCCAGCAGTGCCTCAGGGGTAGAGCAGTACTTC.

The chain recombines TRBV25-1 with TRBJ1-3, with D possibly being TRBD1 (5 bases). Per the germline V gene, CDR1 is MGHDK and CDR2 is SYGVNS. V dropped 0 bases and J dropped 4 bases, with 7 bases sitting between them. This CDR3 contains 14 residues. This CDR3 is CASSEYGAGNTIYF. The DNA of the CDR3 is TGTGCCAGCAGTGAATATGGGGCGGGAAACACCATATATTTT.

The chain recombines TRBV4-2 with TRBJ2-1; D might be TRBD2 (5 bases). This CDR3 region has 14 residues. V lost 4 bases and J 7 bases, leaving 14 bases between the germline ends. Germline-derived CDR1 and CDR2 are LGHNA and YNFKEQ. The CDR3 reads CASSPLTSSNEQFF. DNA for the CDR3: TGTGCCAGCAGCCCGCTAACTAGTTCGAATGAGCAGTTCTTC.

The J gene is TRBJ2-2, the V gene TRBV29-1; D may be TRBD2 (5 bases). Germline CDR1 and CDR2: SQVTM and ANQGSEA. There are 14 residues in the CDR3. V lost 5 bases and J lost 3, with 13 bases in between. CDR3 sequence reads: CSVSSGYDTGELFF. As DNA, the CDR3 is TGCAGCGTTTCGTCGGGATATGACACCGGGGAGCTGTTTTTT.

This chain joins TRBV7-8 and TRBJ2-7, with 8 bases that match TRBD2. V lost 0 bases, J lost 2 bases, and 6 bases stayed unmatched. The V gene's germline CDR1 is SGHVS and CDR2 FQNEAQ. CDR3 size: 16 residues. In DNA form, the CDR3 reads TGTGCCAGCAGCTTAGCGACCGCGGGGGGCGCCTACGAGCAGTACTTC. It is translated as CASSLATAGGAYEQYF. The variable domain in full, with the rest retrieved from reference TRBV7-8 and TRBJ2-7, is GAGVSQSPRYKVAKRGQDVALRCDPISGHVSLFWYQQALGQGPEFLTYFQNEAQLDKSGLPSDRFFAERPEGSVSTLKIQRTQQEDSAVYLCASSLATAGGAYEQYFGPGTRLTVT.

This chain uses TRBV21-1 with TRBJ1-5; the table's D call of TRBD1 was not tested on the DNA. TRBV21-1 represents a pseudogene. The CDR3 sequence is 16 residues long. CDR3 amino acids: CASSKGQGASNQPQHF. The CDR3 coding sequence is TGTGCCAGCAGCAAGGGACAGGGGGCGAGCAATCAGCCCCAGCATTTT.

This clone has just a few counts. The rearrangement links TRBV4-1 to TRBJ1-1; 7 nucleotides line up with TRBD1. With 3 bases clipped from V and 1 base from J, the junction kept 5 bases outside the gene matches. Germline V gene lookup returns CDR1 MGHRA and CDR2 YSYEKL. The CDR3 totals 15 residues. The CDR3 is CASSHMGQPNTEAFF. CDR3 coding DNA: TGCGCCAGCAGCCACATGGGACAGCCGAACACTGAAGCTTTCTTT.